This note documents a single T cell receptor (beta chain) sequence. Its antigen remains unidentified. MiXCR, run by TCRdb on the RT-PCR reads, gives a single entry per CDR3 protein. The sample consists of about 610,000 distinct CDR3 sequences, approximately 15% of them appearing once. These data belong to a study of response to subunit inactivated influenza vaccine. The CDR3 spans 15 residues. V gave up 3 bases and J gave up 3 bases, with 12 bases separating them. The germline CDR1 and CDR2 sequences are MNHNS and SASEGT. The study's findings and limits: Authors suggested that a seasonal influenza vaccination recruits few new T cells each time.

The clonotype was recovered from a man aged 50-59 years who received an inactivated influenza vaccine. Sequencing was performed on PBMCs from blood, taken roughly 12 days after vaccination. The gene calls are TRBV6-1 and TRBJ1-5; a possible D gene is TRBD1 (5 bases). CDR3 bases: TGTGCCAGCAGTGAGGGGAGGGGATTCAATCAGCCCCAGCATTTT. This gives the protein CASSEGRGFNQPQHF.